This TCR beta chain was captured by sequencing in a study of lymphopenia after photon versus proton radiotherapy. Study-level findings and limits: Photon-treated patients lost naive T cells and TCR diversity; proton-treated stayed stable. Post-nadir diversity loss with photons came from oligoclonal expansion, particularly CD8+ Temra cells.

V was pared by 6 bases and J by 6 bases, with 12 bases of the junction left unmatched. The CDR3 is made up of 16 amino acids. The germline V gene encodes CDR1 LGHNA and CDR2 YNFKEQ. The method was immunoSEQ multiplex PCR; TCRdb's version includes in-frame clones alone and lacks a portion of them. Of roughly 26,000 clones in the sample, approximately 88% are singletons; the top ten hold roughly 24%. Comment on this clone: Its antigen is still unknown.

The clonotype comes from a man aged 35 to 55 with gastric cancer. This material consisted of peripheral blood, taken from a patient treated with photon-based radiotherapy. The chain is built from TRBV4-2 and TRBJ1-4; TRBD1 matches at 8 bases. CDR3 sequence reads: CASSRKSQGADEKLFF. The CDR3 region has the DNA TGTGCCAGCAGTCGTAAGAGTCAGGGGGCCGATGAAAAACTGTTTTTT.